The source of this TCR beta chain is a study of shared clonotypes between healthy human individuals. Study-level results: The sharing of approximately 5.1% of naive CD4 clonotypes was seen across several donors.

A remark on this clone: Antigen unknown.

The assay was immunoSEQ multiplex PCR, and TCRdb's table has in-frame clones only and misses some. The table lists approximately 2.1 million clones, 90% to 95% of them singletons. With V trimmed by 0 bases and J by 3 bases, 1 base remained unmatched. The germline CDR1 and CDR2 sequences are SGHVS and FQNEAQ. This CDR3 comprises 14 residues. Sequencing was carried out using naive CD4+ T cells from PBMCs. Indicated subset: CD45RA+ positively selected. V is TRBV7-8 and J is TRBJ1-2; 7 positions match TRBD1. The receptor's source is a man between 18 and 35 years old in good health. Some clones in this sample may be carry-over from other donors' samples. CDR3 loop: CASSLATGDYGYTF. The CDR3 DNA reads TGTGCCAGCAGCTTAGCTACAGGGGACTATGGCTACACCTTC.